The clone carrying this TCR beta chain was counted ten times or more. The antigen remains undetermined. The data originate from a study of T cell repertoires in cytomegalovirus infection. Study-level results: Cumulative frequency (of public TCR beta family members) identified carriers of CMV plus the relevant HLA.

The CDR3 is 15 amino acids. Germline assignment: CDR1 SGHTA and CDR2 FQGNSA. Trimming cost V 1 base and J 8 bases, with 17 bases left between them. Each CDR3 protein gets one entry after TCRdb re-called the reads with MiXCR. The table shows around 210,000 distinct CDR3 sequences, with roughly 6.5% occurring only once. The source of this sequence is a human donor in good health (CMV status not recorded). Some clones in this sample may be carry-over from other donors' samples. Sample: PBMCs. This chain links TRBV7-2 with TRBJ1-2, with D possibly being TRBD1 (5 bases). The DNA of the CDR3 is TGTGCCAGCAGCTTAGATAATCAACGGGGCGCGGGCTACACCTTC. Its translation is CASSLDNQRGAGYTF.